The next 23 T cell receptor beta chains were all read from a single sample in a study of blood T cell repertoires in COVID-19. Clones were read by immunoSEQ multiplex PCR, and TCRdb kept only the in-frame ones, dropping some. The sample has a few hundred thousand clones, approximately 88% seen once. The specimen was PBMCs or T cells enriched from blood (not recorded which). The receptors shown here come from a woman between 40 and 50 years old with acute COVID-19.

This chain connects TRBV4-3 to TRBJ2-7; 13 nucleotides match TRBD2. The germline V gene has CDR1 LGHNA and CDR2 YSLEER. J lost 6 bases, V lost 4 bases, and 9 bases had no gene match. This CDR3 is built from 16 residues. CDR3 bases: TGCGCCAGCAGCCCCGGGACTAGCGGGGCCCGGGGCGAGCAGTACTTC. Translation gives CASSPGTSGARGEQYF.

This chain links TRBV2 with TRBJ2-1; D is unclear. Germline-derived CDR1 and CDR2 are SNHLY and FYNNEI. The CDR3 has 10 amino acids. V was shortened by 4 bases and J by 12 bases, with 7 bases between the two germline ends. The CDR3 loop is CASSAPRQFF. CDR3 nucleotide sequence: TGTGCCAGCAGTGCTCCGAGGCAGTTCTTC. Together with reference TRBV2 and TRBJ2-1, the CDR3 gives the full variable domain: EPEVTQTPSHQVTQMGQEVILRCVPISNHLYFYWYRQILGQKVEFLVSFYNNEISEKSEIFDDQFSVERPDGSNFTLKIRSTKLEDSAMYFCASSAPRQFFGPGTRLTVL.

The chain couples TRBV5-5 to TRBJ1-2; 7 bases fit TRBD1. Trimming took 2 bases from V and 2 from J; bases not matched to a gene: 3. The length of the CDR3 is 14 residues. From germline, CDR1 is SGHKS and CDR2 YYEKEE (reference sequence). DNA of the CDR3: TGTGCCAGCAGCTTACTGGGACAGAACTATGGCTACACCTTC. The encoded protein is CASSLLGQNYGYTF.

This clone occurred a few times. The CDR3 nucleotides read TGTGCCAGTAGTCCTCATCTCAGGGGCGATGGCTACACCTTC. It specifies CASSPHLRGDGYTF. The V and J genes are TRBV19 and TRBJ1-2, with a tentative D call TRBD1 (6 bases). Germline assignment: CDR1 LNHDA and CDR2 SQIVND (reference sequence). This CDR3 contains 14 residues. Trimming shortened V by 5 bases and J by 6 bases, and 16 bases separated the two germline ends.

This clone was observed once. The V and J genes are TRBV6-2 or TRBV6-3 and TRBJ2-2, with TRBD2 identical over 12 bases. Germline CDR1 and CDR2: MNHEY and SVGEGT. J lost 6 bases, V lost 5 bases, and 4 bases had no gene match. The CDR3 totals 15 residues. In nucleotides, the CDR3 is TGTGCCAGCAGTAAGACTAGCGGGGGTCCCGGGGAGCTGTTTTTT. Protein: CASSKTSGGPGELFF.

This clone has only one observation. The V and J genes are TRBV19 and TRBJ2-6, with TRBD2 matching over 11 bases. This CDR3 comprises 16 residues. Trimming removed 7 bases from V and 2 bases from J; junction bases left unmatched: 4. CDR1 and CDR2 from the germline V gene are LNHDA and SQIVND (reference sequence). The CDR3, as DNA: TGTGCCAGTATTGGACTAGCGGGTGCTGGGGCCAACGTCCTGACTTTC. Translation: CASIGLAGAGANVLTF.

Here the CDR3 reads CASSPPTSYEQYV. DNA for the CDR3: TGTGCCAGCTCCCCTCCCACGAGCTACGAGCAGTACGTC. V and J are TRBV12-3 or TRBV12-4 and TRBJ2-7; D call uncertain. This CDR3 region has 13 residues. Trimming cost V 8 bases and J 3 bases, with 14 bases left between them.

This chain connects TRBV5-4 to TRBJ2-3; 9 bases line up with TRBD2. The germline V gene encodes CDR1 SGHNT and CDR2 YYREEE (reference sequence). The CDR3 extends over 18 amino acids. Trimming removed 0 bases from V and 2 bases from J; junction bases left unmatched: 10. CDR3 bases: TGTGCCAGCAGCTTGGGAGGCGGGGGGGCGTTTGCCACAGATACGCAGTATTTT. This gives the protein CASSLGGGGAFATDTQYF.

The chain is built from TRBV18 and TRBJ1-1, with D possibly matching TRBD1 (5 bases). The CDR3 is made up of 15 amino acids. Germline V CDR1 and CDR2: KGHSH, LQKENI. The V gene lost 3 bases and the J gene lost 3 bases, with 14 bases spanning the gap. The CDR3 region has the DNA TGTGCCAGCTCACCGAAAAGGGGCGGGGACACTGAAGCTTTCTTT. Its translation is CASSPKRGGDTEAFF.

The genes are TRBV7-9 and TRBJ2-1; no clear D. V was cut by 1 base and J by 6 bases, with 7 bases left in between. Germline loops: CDR1 SEHNR, CDR2 FQNEAQ (reference sequence). This CDR3 comprises 13 residues. Written as DNA, the CDR3 is TGTGCCAGCAGCTTAGGGCCTAGCAATGAGCAGTTCTTC. Residues: CASSLGPSNEQFF.

The rearrangement joins TRBV6-5 to TRBJ1-6; D ambiguous. The germline CDR1 and CDR2 sequences are MNHEY and SVGAGI. CDR3 size: 14 residues. The ends were cut back, 4 bases at V and 9 bases at J, with 13 bases in the middle. The chain's CDR3 is CASSWEQGGSPLHF. As DNA, the CDR3 is TGTGCCAGCAGTTGGGAGCAAGGAGGTTCACCCCTCCACTTT.

This sequence joins TRBV10-3 and TRBJ2-1; 9 bases agree with TRBD2. This CDR3 comprises 15 residues. Germline V gives CDR1 ENHRY, CDR2 SYGVKD. V shed 3 bases, J shed 6 bases, and the junction held 6 bases outside the gene matches. For the CDR3, the DNA is TGTGCCATCAGTGAAAGGACTAGCGTGCCCAATGAGCAGTTCTTC. Translation gives CAISERTSVPNEQFF.

The V and J genes are TRBV3-1 (or the pseudogene TRBV3-2) and TRBJ2-1; TRBD2 aligns across 7 bases. V lost 5 bases, J lost 3 bases, and 7 bases stayed unmatched. CDR1 and CDR2 (germline): LGHDT, YNNKEL (reference sequence). The CDR3 spans 15 residues. The CDR3 loop reads CASSEGRGSYNEQFF. CDR3 DNA: TGTGCCAGCAGCGAAGGGCGGGGGAGCTACAATGAGCAGTTCTTC.

The chain links TRBV6-5 to TRBJ1-2; no definite D call. Germline CDR1 MNHEY, CDR2 SVGAGI. The CDR3 loop spans 14 amino acids. V lost 5 bases and J 4 bases, leaving 14 bases between the germline ends. CDR3: CASSPQVLSYGYTF. CDR3 nucleotide sequence: TGTGCCAGCAGTCCCCAGGTTTTGAGCTATGGCTACACCTTC.

CDR3 residues: CASSQGNTVNQPQHF. The CDR3 DNA reads TGTGCCAGCAGCCAAGGTAATACAGTCAATCAGCCCCAGCATTTT. V is TRBV3-1 (or the pseudogene TRBV3-2) and J is TRBJ1-5; no clear D. Germline V gives CDR1 LGHDT, CDR2 YNNKEL (reference sequence). The CDR3 covers 15 residues. Trimming left V 1 base short and J 3 bases short, with 10 bases between.

The gene calls are TRBV4-2 and TRBJ1-2, with D uncertain. The V gene's germline CDR1 is LGHNA and CDR2 YNFKEQ. The CDR3 extends over 15 amino acids. V was pared by 0 bases and J by 6 bases, with 14 bases between. The CDR3, as DNA: TGTGCCAGCAGCCAAGACCTGTTAATAGGAGATGGCTACACCTTC. It translates to CASSQDLLIGDGYTF.

This clone was picked up a small number of times. The CDR3 coding sequence is TGTGCCAGCAGCTTTTGGCTAGCGGGGGGCCTAGGTGAGCAGTTCTTC. Protein product: CASSFWLAGGLGEQFF. The chain is built from TRBV7-2 and TRBJ2-1; the match to TRBD2 covers 11 bases. The germline CDR1 and CDR2 sequences are SGHTA and FQGNSA. The CDR3 runs to 16 residues. J was trimmed by 9 bases and V by 3 bases; bases with no gene match: 10.

This clone came up a few times. CDR3 bases: TGTGCCTGGAGTGAGGGGAACTATGGCTACACCTTC. Its protein is CAWSEGNYGYTF. This rearrangement joins TRBV30 to TRBJ1-2; D might be TRBD1 (5 bases). This CDR3 is 12 amino acids long. V lost 1 base and J lost 2, with 5 bases in between. CDR1 is GTSNPN, CDR2 SVGIG, per germline (reference sequence).

The rearrangement links TRBV5-6 to TRBJ1-6; D call uncertain. The germline V gene has CDR1 SGHDT and CDR2 YYEEEE. The ends were cut back, 1 base at V and 10 bases at J, with 12 bases in the middle. The CDR3 has 14 residues. In nucleotides, the CDR3 is TGTGCCAGCAGCTTGCGTGGTCTAGGCTCACCCCTCCACTTT. Translating gives CASSLRGLGSPLHF.

The rearrangement uses TRBV27 and TRBJ2-3, with D tentatively TRBD1 (5 bases). The CDR3 totals 17 residues. Per germline, CDR1 MNHEY and CDR2 SMNVEV (reference sequence). V dropped 6 bases and J dropped 1 base, with 20 bases sitting between them. The DNA of the CDR3 is TGTGCCAGCAGCTTAACGGCAGGCCAAGGGGGCACAGATACGCAGTATTTT. Encoded protein: CASSLTAGQGGTDTQYF.

Remarks on this clone: The same CDR3 is also encoded by other DNA sequences in this sample. The chain links TRBV10-3 to TRBJ1-6, with TRBD1 matching 7 bases. J was trimmed by 5 bases and V by 6 bases; bases with no gene match: 4. Germline values: CDR1 ENHRY, CDR2 SYGVKD. The CDR3 length is 14 residues. In DNA, the CDR3 is TGTGCCATCAGGGGCACAGGGGATAATTCACCCCTCCACTTT. Encoded protein: CAIRGTGDNSPLHF.

This rearrangement joins TRBV5-8 to TRBJ1-5; 8 bases are shared with TRBD1. The germline V gene has CDR1 SGHTS and CDR2 YDEGEE. The ends lost 5 bases at V and 2 bases at J; junction bases unmatched: 6. The CDR3 covers 15 residues. The CDR3 DNA is TGTGCCAGCAGAGAACGACAGGGGCGCAATCAGCCCCAGCATTTT. This translates into CASRERQGRNQPQHF.

This rearrangement joins TRBV28 to TRBJ2-4; possibly TRBD1 for D (7 bases). V was pared by 3 bases and J by 0 bases, with 18 bases between. Germline assignment: CDR1 MDHEN and CDR2 SYDVKM. This CDR3 is 18 amino acids long. In DNA form, the CDR3 reads TGTGCCAGCAGTTTTGCGGGACAGCTAGGAATAGCCAAAAACATTCAGTACTTC. It yields the protein CASSFAGQLGIAKNIQYF. The full variable domain, in which reference TRBV28 and TRBJ2-4 provide the parts outside the CDR3, is DVKVTQSSRYLVKRTGEKVFLECVQDMDHENMFWYRQDPGLGLRLIYFSYDVKMKEKGDIPEGYSVSREKKERFSLILESASTNQTSMYLCASSFAGQLGIAKNIQYFGAGTRLSVL.